In this sample, the clone carrying this TCR beta chain turned up many times. Antigen specificity is unknown. These data originate in a study of post-analysis software for immune sequencing data. About the study: The disease courses covered relapsing-remitting, secondary progressive and progressive-relapsing multiple sclerosis. Regarding the study as a whole: Same-batch preparations were strongly co-clustered by F measure. Among five TRBV segments more frequent in patients than controls were TRBV5-6, TRBV5-1 and TRBV20-1. Among multiple sclerosis patients, normalized Chao1 diversity was significantly below that of controls.

Germline loops: CDR1 SGHTA, CDR2 FQGNSA. V was clipped by 5 bases and J by 0 bases; unmatched bases: 7. The CDR3 has 16 residues. Unique molecular identifiers were present in the TCR beta cDNA libraries. T cells numbering roughly 1 to 10 million yielded 500,000 to 550,000 cDNA molecules. MiXCR was run by TCRdb on the PCR reads, yielding one entry per CDR3 protein. The table lists some 260,000 distinct CDR3 sequences, 30% to 45% of them singletons, with around 5.2% in the top ten. Sequenced sample: blood. The sequence derives from a girl aged 5-17 years with multiple sclerosis. This chain connects TRBV7-2 to TRBJ2-1; TRBD1 matches at 7 bases. The CDR3 DNA reads TGTGCCAGCAGCCCGTGGACAGGCCTCTCCTACAATGAGCAGTTCTTC. Protein product: CASSPWTGLSYNEQFF.